What follows are 3 T cell receptor beta chains derived from one specimen sequenced in a study of T cell changes during pregnancy in multiple sclerosis. TCRdb's table, derived via immunoSEQ multiplex PCR, lists solely in-frame clones and lacks some. The sample has under 85,000 clones, around nine tenths seen once. The source material was CD4+ T cells from peripheral blood mononuclear cells, sampled in the third trimester of pregnancy. These receptors were taken from a female donor in good health, enrolled as a control in a pregnancy study.

This chain joins TRBV30 and TRBJ1-5; 7 nucleotides align to TRBD1. The V gene end was trimmed by 3 bases and the J gene end by 2 bases; junction bases not matched to a gene: 4. The germline V gene has CDR1 GTSNPN and CDR2 SVGIG (reference sequence). This CDR3 is 14 amino acids long. The DNA for the CDR3 is TGTGCCTGGAGACTCCAGGGGGGCAATCAGCCCCAGCATTTT. Translating it yields CAWRLQGGNQPQHF.

This clone has a single count. V gene TRBV7-3 combines with J gene TRBJ1-2; D possibly corresponds to TRBD1 (5 bases). The CDR3 is 16 amino acids. The V end lost 4 bases, the J end lost 1 base, and 16 bases lay between the germline ends. The germline V gene encodes CDR1 SGHTA and CDR2 FQGTGA. CDR3 sequence reads: CASSSGGSQINYGYTF. CDR3 nucleotide sequence: TGTGCCAGCAGCTCCGGGGGGTCACAGATTAACTATGGCTACACCTTC.

CDR3 amino acids: CASSYGQRTYEQYF. In nucleotides, the CDR3 is TGTGCCAGCAGTTACGGACAGCGAACCTACGAGCAGTACTTC. The V and J genes are TRBV6-5 and TRBJ2-7; D perhaps matches TRBD1 (6 bases). Germline V gives CDR1 MNHEY, CDR2 SVGAGI. V lost 2 bases and J 2 bases, leaving 10 bases between the germline ends. This CDR3 comprises 14 residues.